The table lists the clone carrying this T cell receptor beta chain with a few counts. Antigen specificity is unknown. This sample was taken from a study of early T cells in non-severe SARS-CoV-2 infection. General observations from the study: A preference for anti-spike CD8 responses marked VDJdb matching, which missed private and CD4 specificities.

Unique molecular identifiers were added to individual cDNA molecules. TCRdb redid the calling of the 5' RACE reads with MiXCR, one entry per CDR3 protein. Among about 64,000 distinct CDR3 sequences listed, 4.9% were seen once. The CDR3 has 11 amino acids. Per germline, CDR1 LGHDT and CDR2 YNNKEL (reference sequence). The V end lost 11 bases, the J end lost 5 bases, and 11 bases lay between the germline ends. Material: whole blood. The TCR originated in an adult who was a healthcare worker with PCR-confirmed SARS-CoV-2 infection or an uninfected control (not recorded which). The chain uses TRBV3-1 and TRBJ2-3, with D possibly TRBD1 on 6 matching bases. In DNA form, the CDR3 reads TGTGCCGCTGGGGGCGGAGATACGCAGTATTTT. Residues: CAAGGGDTQYF.